This record concerns one T cell receptor beta chain sequence. What it binds is unknown. Alongside a J-beta primer mix, a sample-barcoded 5' primer served in a second PCR lasting about 7 to 11 cycles. TCRdb analysed the 5' RACE reads with MiXCR anew, one entry per CDR3 protein. This table holds about 1.8 million distinct CDR3 sequences, 40% to 55% found once. The data originate from a study of blood T cells in healthy people across ages. Whole-study results and caveats: Naive and antigen-experienced cells were not separated, limiting conclusive comparison.

With 9 bases removed from V and 5 bases from J, the gap between germline ends came to 22 bases. The germline V gene encodes CDR1 MNHEY and CDR2 SVGAGI. The CDR3 spans 15 residues. The origin of this receptor is a woman aged 40 to 50 in good health. The source material was blood. The genes are TRBV6-5 and TRBJ1-2; D perhaps matches TRBD1 (5 bases). CDR3 sequence reads: CASRKDREPSYGYTF. CDR3 in DNA: TGTGCCAGTAGAAAAGACAGAGAACCATCATATGGCTACACCTTC.